This TCR beta chain was recorded in a study of blood T cell repertoires in COVID-19. Across the study: Nucleic acid was either cDNA or gDNA, and it came from T cells, B-cell-depleted T cells, or PBMCs.

Source study methods: Reference gene primer amplification in the assay estimated nucleated cell counts. Here immunoSEQ multiplex PCR was the method, and the copy in TCRdb shows in-frame clones only, minus some. That table gives V, J and clone size, and the DNA gave D and trimming. Of 200,000 or so clones in the sample, around 86% were seen once. Individuals aged about 18 to 100 years were recruited from about two dozen US areas. Germline assignment: CDR1 MNHEY and CDR2 SVGAGI. The CDR3 is 13 amino acids. V trimming: 8 bases; J trimming: 6 bases; junction bases outside the gene matches: 4. The source of this sequence is a woman aged 40 to 50 with acute COVID-19. The chain links TRBV6-5 to TRBJ1-4; 9 nucleotides line up with TRBD1. The sample was PBMCs or T cells enriched from blood (not recorded which). As DNA, the CDR3 is TGTGCCAGCTCCGGGGACAGGGATGAAAAACTGTTTTTT. This translates into CASSGDRDEKLFF.